A single sample gave rise to the 32 T cell receptor beta chains below, sequenced in a study of T cell responses to AZD1222 COVID-19 vaccine. Repertoires were generated with immunoSEQ multiplex PCR, while TCRdb's copy carries only in-frame clones and drops some. The sample consists of 200,000 or so clones, around 93% of them appearing once. Sequenced material: peripheral blood, taken on day 0 of AZD1222 vaccination. The receptors originated from an adult in good health.

CDR3 sequence reads: CATSDFSSGPDTQYF. DNA for the CDR3: TGTGCCACCAGTGATTTTTCTAGCGGTCCAGATACGCAGTATTTT. V is TRBV24-1 and J is TRBJ2-3; TRBD2 matches at 7 bases. Looked up from germline, CDR1 is KGHDR and CDR2 is SFDVKD. The CDR3 is 15 residues long. The V and J ends lost 1 base and 4 bases, in that order; junction bases with no gene match: 4.

The chain is built from TRBV2 and TRBJ1-2; D call uncertain. Looked up from germline, CDR1 is SNHLY and CDR2 is FYNNEI. This CDR3 region has 12 residues. V lost 2 bases and J 8 bases, leaving 9 bases between the germline ends. CDR3: CASSEPLVGYTF. CDR3 DNA: TGTGCCAGCAGTGAACCACTGGTAGGCTACACCTTC.

V is TRBV7-9 and J is TRBJ2-2; D is uncertain. The CDR3 extends over 14 amino acids. V dropped 1 base and J dropped 1 base, with 4 bases sitting between them. Germline values: CDR1 SEHNR, CDR2 FQNEAQ (reference sequence). The CDR3 is CASSLGGNTGELFF. CDR3 bases: TGTGCCAGCAGCTTAGGAGGGAACACCGGGGAGCTGTTTTTT.

This chain's CDR3 is CATSRAPQSNQPQHF. The CDR3 DNA follows: TGTGCCACCAGCAGAGCGCCACAAAGCAATCAGCCCCAGCATTTT. The rearrangement links TRBV15 to TRBJ1-5; no definite D call. The CDR3 extends over 15 amino acids. The V and J ends lost 1 base and 1 base respectively, with 8 bases between them. Per the germline V gene, CDR1 is LNHNV and CDR2 is YYDKDF (reference sequence).

The chain recombines TRBV3-1 (or the pseudogene TRBV3-2) with TRBJ2-3; 11 positions match TRBD2. V was clipped by 3 bases and J by 4 bases; unmatched bases: 3. The CDR3 loop spans 15 amino acids. CDR1 is LGHDT, CDR2 YNNKEL, per germline (reference sequence). The CDR3, as DNA: TGTGCCAGCAGCCATACTAGCGGGAGACCAGATACGCAGTATTTT. Protein product: CASSHTSGRPDTQYF.

The gene calls are TRBV3-1 (or the pseudogene TRBV3-2) and TRBJ2-7; possibly TRBD1 for D (6 bases). This CDR3 region has 14 residues. V shed 0 bases and J shed 4 bases, with 10 bases lying between them. The germline V gene has CDR1 LGHDT and CDR2 YNNKEL (reference sequence). Here the CDR3 reads CASSQEVGGYEQYF. In nucleotides, the CDR3 is TGTGCCAGCAGCCAAGAGGTAGGGGGATACGAGCAGTACTTC.

CDR3 amino acids: CASSPSNSYNSPLHF. The CDR3 DNA is TGTGCCAGCAGCCCATCGAACTCCTATAATTCACCCCTCCACTTT. This chain uses TRBV5-4 with TRBJ1-6, with D unresolved. V gave up 4 bases and J gave up 0 bases, with 8 bases separating them. The CDR3 spans 15 residues. Germline V gives CDR1 SGHNT, CDR2 YYREEE (reference sequence).

J is TRBJ2-5 and V is TRBV18; D may be TRBD1 (6 bases). The germline V and J ends were trimmed by 3 bases and 2 bases, with 10 bases remaining between them. There are 14 residues in the CDR3. In germline, CDR1 is KGHSH, CDR2 LQKENI. The DNA of the CDR3 is TGTGCCAGCTCACCCGACAGGAAACAAGAGACCCAGTACTTC. Its translation: CASSPDRKQETQYF.

The chain employs TRBV6-2 or TRBV6-3 and TRBJ2-7, with D perhaps TRBD1 (6 bases). The CDR3 extends over 14 amino acids. Germline assignment: CDR1 MNHEY and CDR2 SVGEGT. V lost 3 bases and J 2 bases, leaving 11 bases between the germline ends. CDR3 loop: CASSYLQGTYEQYF. In nucleotides, the CDR3 is TGTGCCAGCAGTTATTTACAGGGAACCTACGAGCAGTACTTC.

Points on this clone: This sample also contains other DNA sequences that code for the same CDR3. The chain links TRBV18 to TRBJ2-1, with TRBD1 identical over 9 bases. There are 16 residues in the CDR3. The trim removed 5 bases at V and 6 bases at J, leaving 11 bases unmatched. From germline, CDR1 is KGHSH and CDR2 LQKENI. In DNA, the CDR3 is TGTGCCAGCTCATCCACCGGGACAGGGTCTCTCAATGAGCAGTTCTTC. Amino acid sequence: CASSSTGTGSLNEQFF.

This chain uses TRBV20-1 with TRBJ2-5, with D unresolved. V shed 3 bases and J shed 2 bases, with 10 bases lying between them. In germline, CDR1 is DFQATT, CDR2 SNEGSKA (reference sequence). This CDR3 is built from 13 residues. The CDR3 region has the DNA TGCAGTGCTAGTCAGGCCGTGCAAGAGACCCAGTACTTC. It encodes CSASQAVQETQYF.

The chain employs TRBV5-1 and TRBJ2-7; TRBD2 agrees at 8 bases. The CDR3 is made up of 14 amino acids. CDR1 SGHRS and CDR2 YFSETQ come from the germline V gene. The V segment lost 9 bases and the J segment 2 bases; nucleotides outside the gene matches: 10. CDR3 nucleotide sequence: TGCGCCACCTCTTTCGGGGGGGGGACCTACGAGCAGTACTTC. Translating it yields CATSFGGGTYEQYF.

This clone has only a few counts. V is TRBV7-8 and J is TRBJ2-1, with D unclear. This CDR3 has 14 residues. The germline CDR1 and CDR2 sequences are SGHVS and FQNEAQ. V was clipped by 5 bases and J by 9 bases, with 17 bases between them. The CDR3 region is CASSQGRNNREQFF. The CDR3 DNA reads as TGTGCCAGCAGCCAAGGACGAAACAATCGTGAGCAGTTCTTC.

The chain carries TRBV27 and TRBJ2-7; 11 bases agree with TRBD2. Germline CDR1 reads MNHEY; CDR2 reads SMNVEV (reference sequence). This CDR3 comprises 15 residues. Trimming took 4 bases from V and 4 from J; bases not matched to a gene: 6. The CDR3 DNA is TGTGCCAGCAGTTCTCCACTAGCGGGAGTTTACGAGCAGTACTTC. Encoded protein: CASSSPLAGVYEQYF.

The rearrangement links TRBV29-1 to TRBJ1-4, with a weak D call TRBD1 (6 bases). CDR3 length: 12 residues. Germline V gene data show CDR1 as SQVTM and CDR2 as ANQGSEA. With 7 bases removed from V and 8 bases from J, the gap between germline ends came to 14 bases. The CDR3 DNA sequence: TGCAGCGCACAGGGACTCCTCGAAAAACTGTTTTTT. This translates into CSAQGLLEKLFF.

This chain links TRBV27 with TRBJ1-2, with 7 bases fitting TRBD1. V was clipped by 5 bases and J by 4 bases; unmatched bases: 7. The germline V gene has CDR1 MNHEY and CDR2 SMNVEV (reference sequence). This CDR3 spans 14 amino acids. CDR3 protein: CASSPSGGGYGYTF. CDR3 bases: TGTGCCAGCAGTCCATCAGGGGGGGGCTATGGCTACACCTTC.

This chain links TRBV9 with TRBJ2-7; D not certain. Germline CDR1 is SGDLS and CDR2 is YYNGEE. There are 14 residues in the CDR3. Trimming left V 0 bases short and J 2 bases short, with 9 bases between. The CDR3 sequence is CASSVDSGTYEQYF. CDR3 coding DNA: TGTGCCAGCAGCGTAGATTCAGGAACCTACGAGCAGTACTTC.

This clone was counted a few times. The rearrangement links TRBV6-5 to TRBJ1-1; D is ambiguous. V was clipped by 9 bases and J by 4 bases, with 15 bases between them. The CDR3 is made up of 13 amino acids. Germline loops: CDR1 MNHEY, CDR2 SVGAGI. CDR3 bases: TGTGCCAGTAACGGGATATTCGGCACTGAAGCTTTCTTT. Protein product: CASNGIFGTEAFF.

V is TRBV5-8 and J is TRBJ2-3; D is possibly TRBD1 (6 bases). The CDR3 covers 15 residues. The V gene's germline CDR1 is SGHTS and CDR2 YDEGEE. Trimming took off 4 bases at V and 1 base at J, with 13 bases between the two ends. The CDR3 spells CASSTLGGGTDTQYF. CDR3 bases: TGTGCCAGCAGCACCTTAGGGGGTGGCACAGATACGCAGTATTTT.

The chain links TRBV19 to TRBJ2-6; weak D call: TRBD1 (5 bases). The length of the CDR3 is 14 residues. Trimming took off 7 bases at V and 2 bases at J, with 9 bases between the two ends. Germline CDR1 LNHDA, CDR2 SQIVND (reference sequence). CDR3 residues: CASTPGTGANVLTF. Here the CDR3 DNA reads TGTGCCAGTACCCCAGGGACTGGGGCCAACGTCCTGACTTTC.

V is TRBV3-1 (or the pseudogene TRBV3-2) and J is TRBJ2-5; D perhaps matches TRBD2 (6 bases). The CDR3 contains 15 residues. In germline, CDR1 is LGHDT, CDR2 YNNKEL (reference sequence). V lost 0 bases, J lost 5 bases, and 13 bases lay in between. CDR3 protein: CASSQEGRDFETQYF. CDR3 nucleotides: TGTGCCAGCAGCCAAGAGGGGCGGGATTTCGAGACCCAGTACTTC.

CDR3 nucleotide sequence: TGTGCCAGCAGCTTAGCCCCCGGGCAGAATAGCAATCAGCCCCAGCATTTT. Its translation is CASSLAPGQNSNQPQHF. The rearrangement uses TRBV11-2 and TRBJ1-5; D is uncertain. Between the trimmed V and J ends, which lost 1 base and 0 bases, there was a span of 13 bases. CDR1 and CDR2 from the germline V gene are SGHAT and FQNNGV. This CDR3 comprises 17 residues.

The rearrangement links TRBV5-1 to TRBJ1-3, with D maybe TRBD1 (5 bases). V gave up 2 bases and J gave up 0 bases, with 9 bases separating them. The germline gives CDR1 SGHRS, CDR2 YFSETQ. This CDR3 spans 15 amino acids. CDR3 bases: TGCGCCAGCAGCTTTGGGGGACTCTCTGGAAACACCATATATTTT. Its protein product is CASSFGGLSGNTIYF.

V gene TRBV7-2 combines with J gene TRBJ2-5, with D perhaps matching TRBD2 (7 bases). The CDR3 is 15 residues long. V shed 1 base and J shed 7 bases, with 16 bases lying between them. Germline V gene sequence: CDR1 SGHTA, CDR2 FQGNSA. The CDR3 DNA sequence: TGTGCCAGCAGCTTAGTAGGGGGGGGCGCCGGGACCCAGTACTTC. As protein: CASSLVGGGAGTQYF.

The CDR3 loop reads CASSPATNEKLFF. In DNA, the CDR3 is TGTGCCAGCAGCCCTGCAACTAATGAAAAACTGTTTTTT. The chain couples TRBV7-8 to TRBJ1-4, with D unclear. Germline assignment: CDR1 SGHVS and CDR2 FQNEAQ. The CDR3 length is 13 residues. The V and J ends lost 5 bases and 0 bases respectively, with 4 bases between them. Combining the CDR3 with reference TRBV7-8 and TRBJ1-4 gives the whole variable domain GAGVSQSPRYKVAKRGQDVALRCDPISGHVSLFWYQQALGQGPEFLTYFQNEAQLDKSGLPSDRFFAERPEGSVSTLKIQRTQQEDSAVYLCASSPATNEKLFFGSGTQLSVL.

The chain links TRBV27 to TRBJ2-7; 11 nucleotides agree with TRBD1. This CDR3 is built from 13 residues. CDR1 MNHEY and CDR2 SMNVEV come from the germline V gene (reference sequence). J gave up 6 bases and V 3 bases, and 1 base lay outside the gene matches. Written as DNA, the CDR3 is TGTGCCAGCAGTTTGGGGACAGGGGGCGAGCAGTACTTC. Protein sequence: CASSLGTGGEQYF.

This clone has only one observation. The chain recombines TRBV10-3 with TRBJ1-5; D unresolved. Trimming stripped 2 bases from V and 7 bases from J, with 9 bases between. The length of the CDR3 is 13 residues. Germline V CDR1 and CDR2: ENHRY, SYGVKD. The CDR3 loop is CAISESSAQPQHF. The CDR3 nucleotides read TGTGCCATCAGTGAGAGTTCAGCACAGCCCCAGCATTTT.

In this sample, this clone turned up once. The V gene is TRBV6-1, the J gene TRBJ1-2; D gene unclear. Trimming removed 1 base at V and 6 bases at J, with 9 bases between. This CDR3 contains 13 residues. Germline V gene lookup returns CDR1 MNHNS and CDR2 SASEGT. This CDR3 is CASSEVMGNGYTF. The CDR3 region has the DNA TGTGCCAGCAGTGAAGTTATGGGGAATGGCTACACCTTC.

CDR3 region: CASSQGTGNQPQHF. CDR3 bases: TGTGCCAGCAGCCAGGGGACAGGGAATCAGCCCCAGCATTTT. The rearrangement uses TRBV14 and TRBJ1-5; TRBD1 aligns across 9 bases. Per the germline V gene, CDR1 is SGHDN and CDR2 is FVKESK. The trim removed 3 bases at V and 4 bases at J, leaving 1 base unmatched. The CDR3 extends over 14 amino acids. Supplemented by reference TRBV14 and TRBJ1-5, the full variable domain reads EAGVTQFPSHSVIEKGQTVTLRCDPISGHDNLYWYRRVMGKEIKFLLHFVKESKQDESGMPNNRFLAERTGGTYSTLKVQPAELEDSGVYFCASSQGTGNQPQHFGDGTRLSIL.

This clone showed up just a few times. The chain joins TRBV6-5 to TRBJ1-1, with TRBD1 identical over 8 bases. Germline-derived CDR1 and CDR2 are MNHEY and SVGAGI. J gave up 1 base and V 10 bases, and 5 bases lay outside the gene matches. The CDR3 totals 13 residues. CDR3 amino acids: CATHRGWNTEAFF. The CDR3 DNA follows: TGTGCCACCCACAGGGGGTGGAACACTGAAGCTTTCTTT.

The rearrangement joins TRBV6-2 or TRBV6-3 to TRBJ2-6; D might be TRBD2 (6 bases). Trimming pared 1 base from V and 8 bases from J, leaving 27 bases between. The CDR3 contains 20 residues. Germline V CDR1 and CDR2: MNHEY, SVGEGT. CDR3 DNA: TGTGCCAGCAGTTACTTCCCTTCCGTCTCCCGGGCAGGGAGGACCAACGTCCTGACTTTC. Translated: CASSYFPSVSRAGRTNVLTF.

The V and J genes are TRBV29-1 and TRBJ2-1; 9 bases match TRBD2. Per the germline V gene, CDR1 is SQVTM and CDR2 is ANQGSEA. The length of the CDR3 is 16 residues. The trim removed 3 bases at V and 0 bases at J, leaving 6 bases unmatched. The CDR3 DNA follows: TGCAGCGTTGATAAGCGGGGGGCTTACTCCTACAATGAGCAGTTCTTC. The encoded protein is CSVDKRGAYSYNEQFF.